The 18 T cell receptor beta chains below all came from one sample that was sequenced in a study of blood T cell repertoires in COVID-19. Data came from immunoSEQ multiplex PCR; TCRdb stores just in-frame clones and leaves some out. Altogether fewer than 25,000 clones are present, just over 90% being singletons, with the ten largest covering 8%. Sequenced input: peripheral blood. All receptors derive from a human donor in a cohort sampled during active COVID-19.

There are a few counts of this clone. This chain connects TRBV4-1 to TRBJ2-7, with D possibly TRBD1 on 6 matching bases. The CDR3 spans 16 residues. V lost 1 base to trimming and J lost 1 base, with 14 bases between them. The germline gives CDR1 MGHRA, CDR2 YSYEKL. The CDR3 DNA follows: TGCGCCAGCAGCCAAGTGGTACAGGGCCTATCCTACGAGCAGTACTTC. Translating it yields CASSQVVQGLSYEQYF.

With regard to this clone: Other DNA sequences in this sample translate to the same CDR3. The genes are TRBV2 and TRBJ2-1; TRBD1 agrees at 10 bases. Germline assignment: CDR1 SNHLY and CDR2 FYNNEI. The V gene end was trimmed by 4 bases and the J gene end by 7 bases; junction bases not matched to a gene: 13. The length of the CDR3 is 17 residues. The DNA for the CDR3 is TGTGCCAGCAGTGGGGGAGTTCGGGACAGGGGCTATAATGAGCAGTTCTTC. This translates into CASSGGVRDRGYNEQFF. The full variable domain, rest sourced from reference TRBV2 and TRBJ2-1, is EPEVTQTPSHQVTQMGQEVILRCVPISNHLYFYWYRQILGQKVEFLVSFYNNEISEKSEIFDDQFSVERPDGSNFTLKIRSTKLEDSAMYFCASSGGVRDRGYNEQFFGPGTRLTVL.

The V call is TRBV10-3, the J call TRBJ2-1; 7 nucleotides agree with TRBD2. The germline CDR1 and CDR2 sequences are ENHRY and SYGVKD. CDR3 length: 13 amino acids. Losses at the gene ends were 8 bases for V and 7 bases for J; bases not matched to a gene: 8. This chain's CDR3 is CAIRGGPTNEQFF. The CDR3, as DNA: TGTGCCATCCGGGGAGGGCCGACAAATGAGCAGTTCTTC.

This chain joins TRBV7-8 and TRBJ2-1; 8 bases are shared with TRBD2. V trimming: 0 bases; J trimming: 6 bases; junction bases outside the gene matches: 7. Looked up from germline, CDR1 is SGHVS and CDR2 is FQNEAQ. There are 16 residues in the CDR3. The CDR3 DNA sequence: TGTGCCAGCAGCTTAGCCGCGCTAGCGGGTGGCAATGAGCAGTTCTTC. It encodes CASSLAALAGGNEQFF.

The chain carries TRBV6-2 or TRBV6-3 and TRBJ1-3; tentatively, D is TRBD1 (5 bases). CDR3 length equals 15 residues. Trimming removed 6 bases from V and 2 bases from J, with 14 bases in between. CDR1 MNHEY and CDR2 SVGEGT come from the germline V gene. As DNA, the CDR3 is TGTGCCAGCAGCCTCGACAGACCTCCTGGAAACACCATATATTTT. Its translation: CASSLDRPPGNTIYF.

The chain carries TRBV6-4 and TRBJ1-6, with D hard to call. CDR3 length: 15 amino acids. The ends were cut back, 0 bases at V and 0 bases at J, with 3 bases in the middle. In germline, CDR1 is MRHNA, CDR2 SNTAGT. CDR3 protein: CASSDSSSYNSPLHF. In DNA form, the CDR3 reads TGTGCCAGCAGTGACTCGAGCTCCTATAATTCACCCCTCCACTTT.

The CDR3 region is CATSDLNQGTGELFF. CDR3 sequence (DNA): TGTGCCACCAGTGATTTGAATCAGGGAACCGGGGAGCTGTTTTTT. The V and J genes are TRBV24-1 and TRBJ2-2; a possible D gene is TRBD1 (5 bases). This CDR3 is built from 15 residues. Looked up from germline, CDR1 is KGHDR and CDR2 is SFDVKD. Deletions cut 0 bases from V and 5 bases from J, with 9 bases between.

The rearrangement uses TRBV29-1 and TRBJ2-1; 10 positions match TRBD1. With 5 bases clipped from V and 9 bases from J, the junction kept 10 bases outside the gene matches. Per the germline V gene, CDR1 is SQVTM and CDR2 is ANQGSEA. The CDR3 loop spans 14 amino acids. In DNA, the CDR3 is TGCAGCGTTCCCGGGACAGGGGCGAAGAGTGAGCAGTTCTTC. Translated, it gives CSVPGTGAKSEQFF.

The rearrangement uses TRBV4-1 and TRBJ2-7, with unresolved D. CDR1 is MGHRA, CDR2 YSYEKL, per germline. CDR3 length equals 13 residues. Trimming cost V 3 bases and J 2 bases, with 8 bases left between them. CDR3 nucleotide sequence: TGCGCCAGCAGCCAGGTCTTAGCCTACGAGCAGTACTTC. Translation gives CASSQVLAYEQYF.

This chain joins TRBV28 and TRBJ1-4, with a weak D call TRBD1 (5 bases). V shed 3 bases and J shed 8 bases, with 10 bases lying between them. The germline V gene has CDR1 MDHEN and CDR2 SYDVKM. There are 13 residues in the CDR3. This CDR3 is CASSFQGREKLFF. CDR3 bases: TGTGCCAGCAGTTTCCAGGGAAGGGAAAAACTGTTTTTT.

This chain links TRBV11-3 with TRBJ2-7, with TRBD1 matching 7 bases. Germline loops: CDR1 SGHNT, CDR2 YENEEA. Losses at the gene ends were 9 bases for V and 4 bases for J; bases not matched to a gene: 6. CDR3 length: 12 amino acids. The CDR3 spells CASRQGGYEQYF. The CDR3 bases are TGTGCCAGTCGACAGGGTGGGTACGAGCAGTACTTC.

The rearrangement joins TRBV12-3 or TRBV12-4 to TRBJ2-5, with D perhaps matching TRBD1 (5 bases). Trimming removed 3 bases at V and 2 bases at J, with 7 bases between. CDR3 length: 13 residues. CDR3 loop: CASSLGQQETQYF. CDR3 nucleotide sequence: TGTGCCAGCAGTTTGGGGCAGCAAGAGACCCAGTACTTC.

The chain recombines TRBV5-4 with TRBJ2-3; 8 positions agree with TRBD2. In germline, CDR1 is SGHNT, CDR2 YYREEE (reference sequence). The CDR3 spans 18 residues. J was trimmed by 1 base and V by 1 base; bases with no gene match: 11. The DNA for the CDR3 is TGTGCCAGCAGCTTGCGGCAGAGTGTAGCGGGACGCACAGATACGCAGTATTTT. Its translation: CASSLRQSVAGRTDTQYF.

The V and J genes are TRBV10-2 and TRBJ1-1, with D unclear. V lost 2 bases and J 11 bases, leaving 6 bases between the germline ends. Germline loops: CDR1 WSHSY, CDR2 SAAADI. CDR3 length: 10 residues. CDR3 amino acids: CASSEGTAFF. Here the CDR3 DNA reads TGCGCCAGCAGTGAGGGCACGGCTTTCTTT.

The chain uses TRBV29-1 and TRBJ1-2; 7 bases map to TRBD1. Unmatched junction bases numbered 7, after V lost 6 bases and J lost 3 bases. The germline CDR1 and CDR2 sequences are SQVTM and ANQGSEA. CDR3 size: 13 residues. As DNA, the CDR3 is TGCAGCGTCTCCGGGACAGACCACTATGGCTACACCTTC. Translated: CSVSGTDHYGYTF.

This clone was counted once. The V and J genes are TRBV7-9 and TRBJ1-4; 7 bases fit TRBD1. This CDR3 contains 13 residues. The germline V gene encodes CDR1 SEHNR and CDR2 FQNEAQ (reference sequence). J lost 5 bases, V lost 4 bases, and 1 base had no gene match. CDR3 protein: CASSWGQNEKLFF. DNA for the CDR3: TGTGCCAGCAGCTGGGGACAGAATGAAAAACTGTTTTTT.

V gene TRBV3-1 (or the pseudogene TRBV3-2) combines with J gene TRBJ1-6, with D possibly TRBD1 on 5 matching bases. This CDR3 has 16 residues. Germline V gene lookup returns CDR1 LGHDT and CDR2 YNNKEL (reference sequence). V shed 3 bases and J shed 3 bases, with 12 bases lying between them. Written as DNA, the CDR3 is TGTGCCAGCAGCCAGTCGACAGATTTCTATAATTCACCCCTCCACTTT. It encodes CASSQSTDFYNSPLHF.

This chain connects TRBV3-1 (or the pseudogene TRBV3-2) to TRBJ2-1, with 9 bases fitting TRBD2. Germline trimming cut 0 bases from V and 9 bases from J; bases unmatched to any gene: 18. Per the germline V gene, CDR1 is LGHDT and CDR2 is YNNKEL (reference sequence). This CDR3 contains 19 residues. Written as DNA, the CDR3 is TGTGCCAGCAGCCAAGAAGAGCTCAATTATTGGACTAGCGCATCTGAGCAGTTCTTC. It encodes CASSQEELNYWTSASEQFF.